This paragraph covers one T cell receptor beta chain sequence. Its antigen specificity is not known. Nothing much larger sits one base from this clone, and base qualities are not available. This sample is drawn from a study of radiation and T cells in renal cell carcinoma (dated by TCRdb to between 2020 and 2021). Study-wide context: Samples were obtained from a clinical trial, in which 15 Gy stereotactic body radiation therapy was delivered to primary renal cell carcinomas and nephrectomy was performed 4 weeks later. A total of 50 to 60 samples underwent TCR beta sequencing, made up of some 26 tumors and about 27 peripheral blood samples. Across all 50 or so samples, several million unique CDR3 nucleotide sequences, encoding 2,658,974 unique CDR3 amino acid sequences, were identified. The paper's findings and limits, for the study overall: Tracking of blood repertoire dynamics stopped at approximately 4 weeks after treatment, with no follow-up past that point. No pretreatment tumor biopsies were available, so the baseline intratumoral presence of clonotypes could not be determined. Top tumor clonotypes rose in blood from baseline to 2 weeks post-radiation, then contracted by 4 weeks, suggesting transient expansion of tumor-resident clones. The single-armed trial design could not address effects of radiation dose or scheduling on the TCR repertoire.

The junction shows trimming of 0 bases on V and 6 bases on J, plus 21 bases between the germline ends. Its CDR3 holds 17 amino acids, cysteine through phenylalanine. Only the CDR3 DNA stays, 51 bases, in frame from base 1. The germline V gene gives CDR1 as SGHRS and CDR2 as YFSETQ. The immunoSEQ kit was used, according to the manufacturer's recommendations, to generate TCR beta libraries from genomic DNA. Library preparation used a first multiplex PCR with proprietary primers, then a second PCR adding unique barcodes, with bead cleanups after each round. A kit-provided positive control reaction and a negative control reaction were included in every sample batch. The final libraries underwent checking on an Agilent 4200 TapeStation D1000 ScreenTape, volumetric pooling, and quantification by qPCR. Sequencing was performed on an Illumina NextSeq500 with a MidOutput 150-cycle cartridge, and 156 Read1 and 15 Index1 cycles were run with kit custom primers. The pooled library was loaded at approximately 1 pM, with a roughly 20% PhiX control spiked in. Under the source paper's analysis protocol: Vendor-processed data were analyzed in R, and a clonotype was defined as all T cells sharing the same CDR3 nucleotide sequence. In the clone abundance analyses, frequencies in each sample were normalized to that sample's 10,000 most abundant clones. Public T cell clones, which averaged fewer than five per sample, were removed prior to analysis. Tumor-enriched clonotypes and baseline blood-enriched clonotypes were defined as those with an abundance difference of at least 32-fold between compartments. A beta-binomial differential abundance model was used to identify clonotypes that expanded or contracted between blood time points. Tumor-blood repertoire similarity was measured with the Baroni-Urbani and Buser coefficient, and group comparisons used two-tailed Wilcoxon tests in R. TCRdb carries this immuneACCESS record with in-frame sequences only. Its versions omit some clonotypes, under half of them owing to an unresolved V gene in the studies checked, with the rest unexplained. The DNA gave D and trimming, while V, J and clone size come from that table. Present in this sample are approximately 49,000 clones, less than 85% of which were seen just once. The ten largest make up under 30% of the sample.

The time point label, read with the paper, signifies: blood 2 weeks post-SBRT. The label giving this sample's treatment or condition can be read as: 15 Gy SBRT to primary tumor, nephrectomy 4 weeks later. Serial peripheral blood from radiation-treated patients was sampled at baseline, 2 weeks and 4 weeks after SBRT to track tumor-enriched clonotypes. Every patient had renal cell carcinoma of clear cell pathology. The QIAamp DNA Blood Mini Kit (Qiagen) was used to prepare genomic DNA for TCR sequencing. Samples were included in the analyses only if all quality control checks were passed. The sequence is built from TRBV5-1 and TRBJ1-2; tentative D gene TRBD1, with 6 bases matching. This clonotype was obtained from a woman in her 70s with renal cell carcinoma. Material: blood, obtained from a patient whose treatment included radiotherapy and nephrectomy. CDR3 region: CASSLGGGGAWLDGYTF. The nucleotide sequence reads TGCGCCAGCAGCTTGGGCGGCGGGGGCGCGTGGCTGGATGGCTACACCTTC. Extended through the reference TRBV5-1 and TRBJ1-2 proteins, this CDR3 yields the full variable domain: KAGVTQTPRYLIKTRGQQVTLSCSPISGHRSVSWYQQTPGQGLQFLFEYFSETQRNKGNFPGRFSGRQFSNSRSEMNVSTLELGDSALYLCASSLGGGGAWLDGYTFGSGTRLTVV.